This T cell receptor beta chain emerged from a study of cytomegalovirus exposure and HLA in healthy donors. Whole-study context: A data release that came early held some 84 million unique TCRs from HLA-typed donors.

Notes on the study in general: Common viral pathogens (according to a later analysis) appeared linked to several of the most significant clusters. Data from an earlier analysis indicated that most TCR beta V segments were productive either about 87% or about 30% of the time. Per a later analysis, 18,000 or so TCR beta sequences showed association with HLA alleles at 0.05 false discovery rate.

Germline CDR1 and CDR2: MDHEN and SYDVKM. The CDR3 totals 12 residues. With 6 bases removed from V and 5 bases from J, the gap between germline ends came to 10 bases. With regard to this clone: Its antigen remains unknown.

The PCR made use of 60 Vbeta and 13 Jbeta primers. Generated by immunoSEQ multiplex PCR, the TCRdb table keeps only in-frame clones and is missing some. The sample contains 200,000 to 250,000 clones, over 65% of which appear only once. Sequenced: PBMCs. This chain joins TRBV28 and TRBJ2-5, with D unclear. This TCR was sampled from a woman aged 55-70 years in good health and CMV-seropositive. The CDR3 loop reads CASRRYRETQYF. The CDR3 nucleotides read TGTGCCAGCAGGCGTTATCGGGAGACCCAGTACTTC.